A selection of T cell receptor beta chains follows, all from one sample in a study of T cell responses to AZD1222 COVID-19 vaccine. Profiled with immunoSEQ multiplex PCR; TCRdb holds only in-frame clones, not every one. In the table there are 150,000 to 200,000 clones, 85% to 95% of which are singletons. The source was peripheral blood, collected on day 0 of AZD1222 vaccination. Receptors originate from an adult in good health. Each CDR3 is given with its conserved first and last residue. A D gene is named only where the DNA matches it firmly. Only part of the rows carry a size: once, few, many, or a class if the clone is expanded.

>.|.|TRBV6-5|TRBJ1-4
TGTGCCAGCAGTTCCGGACAGCTGCAGGAAAAACTGTTTTTT
CASSSGQLQEKLFF
>.|.|TRBV5-4|TRBJ2-7
TGTGCCAGCAGCTTGGATCTCTACGAGCAGTACTTC
CASSLDLYEQYF
>.|TRBD1|TRBV28|TRBJ2-3
TGTGCCAGCAGCTTGACAGGGGGCCCTGGGGCAGATACGCAGTATTTT
CASSLTGGPGADTQYF
>.|TRBD2|TRBV6-5|TRBJ2-7
TGTGCCAGCAGACCGGGACTAGCGTCTTACGAGCAGTACTTC
CASRPGLASYEQYF
>.|.|TRBV6-6|TRBJ1-4
TGTGCCAGCAGCCACTATATACAGGGAGGTAGAGAAAAACTGTTTTTT
CASSHYIQGGREKLFF
>.|TRBD2|TRBV6-5|TRBJ2-1
TGTGCCATCCGTACTAGCGGGAGGGCCGGCGAGCAGTTCTTC
CAIRTSGRAGEQFF
>.|.|TRBV7-8|TRBJ2-7
TGTGCCAGCAGCATCGACAGACACTACGAGCAGTACTTC
CASSIDRHYEQYF
>.|.|TRBV13|TRBJ2-7
TGTGCCAGCAGCTTAGGAGGAGGGTTCGAGCAGTACTTC
CASSLGGGFEQYF
>.|TRBD2|TRBV5-1|TRBJ2-3
TGCGCCAGCATTGAGGGAGGGAGCACAGATACGCAGTATTTT
CASIEGGSTDTQYF
>.|.|TRBV10-1|TRBJ1-5
TGCGCCAGCAGTGTGGGGTATCAGCCCCAGCATTTT
CASSVGYQPQHF
>.|.|TRBV12-3/TRBV12-4|TRBJ1-1
TGTGCCAGCAGTTTAGGGCCAGGCATGTGGGCTTTCTTT
CASSLGPGMWAFF
>.|.|TRBV4-1|TRBJ1-6
TGCGCCAGCAGCCGCCAATCGGGCAGTTTAAATTCACCCCTCCACTTT
CASSRQSGSLNSPLHF
>.|.|TRBV5-1|TRBJ2-3
TGCGCCAGCAGCTGGTCATTGCTAGCCCCTTTCACTAGCACAGATACGCAGTATTTT
CASSWSLLAPFTSTDTQYF
>once|TRBD1|TRBV27|TRBJ2-7
TGTGCCAGCAGTCTCCTTTCCGGGACAGGGACCTACGAGCAGTACTTC
CASSLLSGTGTYEQYF
>.|TRBD1|TRBV7-8|TRBJ1-2
TGTGCCAGCAGCTTAGGACAGGGGCGGCTTGTGAACTATGGCTACACCTTC
CASSLGQGRLVNYGYTF
>.|.|TRBV5-6|TRBJ1-5
TGTGCCAGCAGCTTGTTATCGGGGAGCAATCAGCCCCAGCATTTT
CASSLLSGSNQPQHF
>.|TRBD2|TRBV2|TRBJ2-3
TGTGCCAGCAAGGACCTAACGCGGGGGGATACGCAGTATTTT
CASKDLTRGDTQYF
>.|TRBD1|TRBV18|TRBJ1-4
TGTGCCAGCTCACCCCGCGACAGGGGTGGCGAAAAACTGTTTTTT
CASSPRDRGGEKLFF
>.|.|TRBV19|TRBJ2-1
TGTGCCAGTAGTACCCTTATGTCATACAATGAGCAGTTCTTC
CASSTLMSYNEQFF
>.|TRBD1|TRBV3-1/TRBV3-2|TRBJ1-6
TGTGCCAGCAGCCCCCGGGACAGACATTCACCCCTCCACTTT
CASSPRDRHSPLHF
>.|TRBD1|TRBV5-6|TRBJ2-7
TGTGCCAGCAGCAGGGGGACAGGGTACGAGCAGTACTTC
CASSRGTGYEQYF
>.|TRBD2|TRBV5-1|TRBJ2-1
TGCGCCAGCAGCTTGGTGTCTAGCGGGAGGACCCCTTCCTCTTACAATGAGCAGTTCTTC
CASSLVSSGRTPSSYNEQFF
>.|.|TRBV5-4|TRBJ1-2
TGTGCCAGCAGCTTTTCAGTTCTCTATGGCTACACCTTC
CASSFSVLYGYTF
>.|.|TRBV19|TRBJ1-1
TGTGCCAGTAGTATGAGTTTCATGAACACTGAAGCTTTCTTT
CASSMSFMNTEAFF
>.|TRBD1|TRBV14|TRBJ1-1
TGTGCCAGCAGCCGAGAACGGCCACAGGGGGGAAGCACTGAAGCTTTCTTT
CASSRERPQGGSTEAFF
>.|.|TRBV6-1|TRBJ2-7
TGTGCCAGCAGTGAAGCTACAAGGGCGACCTACGAGCAGTACTTC
CASSEATRATYEQYF
>.|TRBD1|TRBV24-1|TRBJ2-5
TGTGCCACCAGTGCGAGGGGGCTAGAGACCCAGTACTTC
CATSARGLETQYF
>.|.|TRBV5-1|TRBJ1-3
TGCGCCAGCAGCTTGGGACCGAACTCTGGAAACACCATATATTTT
CASSLGPNSGNTIYF
>.|TRBD1|TRBV18|TRBJ2-1
TGTGCCAGCTCACCACCGAACAGGGGATCCTACAATGAGCAGTTCTTC
CASSPPNRGSYNEQFF
>.|.|TRBV2|TRBJ2-5
TGTGCCAGCAGTACTCAACAGGGCCAAGAGACCCAGTACTTC
CASSTQQGQETQYF
>.|.|TRBV7-2|TRBJ2-5
TGTGCCAGCAGCTCGGGGCAGGTAGCTAAAGAGACCCAGTACTTC
CASSSGQVAKETQYF
>.|TRBD1|TRBV5-1|TRBJ1-4
TGCGCCAGCAGCTTGGGAGGGGGCCCCGTTGATGAAAAACTGTTTTTT
CASSLGGGPVDEKLFF
>.|.|TRBV29-1|TRBJ2-5
TGCAGCGTTACAAAGACAGACCAAGAGACCCAGTACTTC
CSVTKTDQETQYF
>.|TRBD1|TRBV28|TRBJ2-1
TGTGCCAGCAGTCCCTCCGCCGGGACAGGCCCTTACAATGAGCAGTTCTTC
CASSPSAGTGPYNEQFF
>.|.|TRBV7-2|TRBJ2-7
TGTGCCAGCAGCTTAGGGGGATGGACCCGAGGGGAGCAGTACTTC
CASSLGGWTRGEQYF
>.|.|TRBV5-1|TRBJ1-2
TGCGCCAGCCGGGCCTCTAACTATGGCTACACCTTC
CASRASNYGYTF
>.|.|TRBV6-5|TRBJ1-5
TGTGCCAGCAGTTACGACAATCAGCCCCAGCATTTT
CASSYDNQPQHF
>.|.|TRBV7-9|TRBJ2-7
TGTGCCAGCAGCCCCGGAAATTACGAGCAGTACTTC
CASSPGNYEQYF
>.|TRBD1|TRBV4-1|TRBJ1-2
TGCGCCAGCAGCCAACCGAGGACAGGGGGCATCTATGGCTACACCTTC
CASSQPRTGGIYGYTF
>.|.|TRBV4-1|TRBJ2-7
TGCGCCAGCAGCTCCCCCGGAGCCGCAAACTACGAGCAGTACTTC
CASSSPGAANYEQYF
>.|.|TRBV5-1|TRBJ1-6
TGCGCCAGCAGCTTGCGGGACACCCGGAGCTCCTATAATTCACCCCTCCACTTT
CASSLRDTRSSYNSPLHF
>.|.|TRBV7-9|TRBJ1-1
TGTGCCAGCAGCCTGGTCGAGGGCACTGAAGCTTTCTTT
CASSLVEGTEAFF
>.|.|TRBV5-5|TRBJ1-2
TGTGCCAGCAGCTTGGCGGGGAGCTATGGCTACACCTTC
CASSLAGSYGYTF
>.|.|TRBV4-1|TRBJ2-4
TGCGCCAGCAGCCAAGTGATACTGGCCAAAAACATTCAGTACTTC
CASSQVILAKNIQYF
>.|TRBD1|TRBV6-5|TRBJ2-4
TGTGCCAGCAGGCCGTTTGGGACAGGGTATCCCTACTTC
CASRPFGTGYPYF
>.|.|TRBV29-1|TRBJ2-5
TGCAGCGTCGCCGTGGCCGAGCAAGAGACCCAGTACTTC
CSVAVAEQETQYF
>.|.|TRBV10-1|TRBJ1-1
TGCGCCAGCAGTGAGGGACAGCAGAACACTGAAGCTTTCTTT
CASSEGQQNTEAFF
>.|.|TRBV18|TRBJ1-2
TGTGCCAGCTCAACCACGGACAGTCTTGGCTACACCTTC
CASSTTDSLGYTF
>.|TRBD2|TRBV25-1|TRBJ2-1
TGTGCCAGCAGTGATGCGGGAGCCTACAATGAGCAGTTCTTC
CASSDAGAYNEQFF
>.|TRBD2|TRBV27|TRBJ2-1
TGTGCCAGCAGTTCGCCGATTAGCGGGTACGGTGAGCAGTTCTTC
CASSSPISGYGEQFF
>.|.|TRBV14|TRBJ1-1
TGTGCCAGCAGCCACACTTTGGCGACTGAAGCTTTCTTT
CASSHTLATEAFF
>.|TRBD1|TRBV12-5|TRBJ2-3
TGTGCTAGTGGTACAGGGGCGCTGCCGGCAACAGATACGCAGTATTTT
CASGTGALPATDTQYF
>.|.|TRBV6-5|TRBJ2-7
TGTGCCAGCAGTATTAACTACGAGCAGTACTTC
CASSINYEQYF
>.|TRBD2|TRBV29-1|TRBJ2-7
TGCAGCGGTGCGAGGAGCGGGAGAATCTACGAGCAGTACTTC
CSGARSGRIYEQYF